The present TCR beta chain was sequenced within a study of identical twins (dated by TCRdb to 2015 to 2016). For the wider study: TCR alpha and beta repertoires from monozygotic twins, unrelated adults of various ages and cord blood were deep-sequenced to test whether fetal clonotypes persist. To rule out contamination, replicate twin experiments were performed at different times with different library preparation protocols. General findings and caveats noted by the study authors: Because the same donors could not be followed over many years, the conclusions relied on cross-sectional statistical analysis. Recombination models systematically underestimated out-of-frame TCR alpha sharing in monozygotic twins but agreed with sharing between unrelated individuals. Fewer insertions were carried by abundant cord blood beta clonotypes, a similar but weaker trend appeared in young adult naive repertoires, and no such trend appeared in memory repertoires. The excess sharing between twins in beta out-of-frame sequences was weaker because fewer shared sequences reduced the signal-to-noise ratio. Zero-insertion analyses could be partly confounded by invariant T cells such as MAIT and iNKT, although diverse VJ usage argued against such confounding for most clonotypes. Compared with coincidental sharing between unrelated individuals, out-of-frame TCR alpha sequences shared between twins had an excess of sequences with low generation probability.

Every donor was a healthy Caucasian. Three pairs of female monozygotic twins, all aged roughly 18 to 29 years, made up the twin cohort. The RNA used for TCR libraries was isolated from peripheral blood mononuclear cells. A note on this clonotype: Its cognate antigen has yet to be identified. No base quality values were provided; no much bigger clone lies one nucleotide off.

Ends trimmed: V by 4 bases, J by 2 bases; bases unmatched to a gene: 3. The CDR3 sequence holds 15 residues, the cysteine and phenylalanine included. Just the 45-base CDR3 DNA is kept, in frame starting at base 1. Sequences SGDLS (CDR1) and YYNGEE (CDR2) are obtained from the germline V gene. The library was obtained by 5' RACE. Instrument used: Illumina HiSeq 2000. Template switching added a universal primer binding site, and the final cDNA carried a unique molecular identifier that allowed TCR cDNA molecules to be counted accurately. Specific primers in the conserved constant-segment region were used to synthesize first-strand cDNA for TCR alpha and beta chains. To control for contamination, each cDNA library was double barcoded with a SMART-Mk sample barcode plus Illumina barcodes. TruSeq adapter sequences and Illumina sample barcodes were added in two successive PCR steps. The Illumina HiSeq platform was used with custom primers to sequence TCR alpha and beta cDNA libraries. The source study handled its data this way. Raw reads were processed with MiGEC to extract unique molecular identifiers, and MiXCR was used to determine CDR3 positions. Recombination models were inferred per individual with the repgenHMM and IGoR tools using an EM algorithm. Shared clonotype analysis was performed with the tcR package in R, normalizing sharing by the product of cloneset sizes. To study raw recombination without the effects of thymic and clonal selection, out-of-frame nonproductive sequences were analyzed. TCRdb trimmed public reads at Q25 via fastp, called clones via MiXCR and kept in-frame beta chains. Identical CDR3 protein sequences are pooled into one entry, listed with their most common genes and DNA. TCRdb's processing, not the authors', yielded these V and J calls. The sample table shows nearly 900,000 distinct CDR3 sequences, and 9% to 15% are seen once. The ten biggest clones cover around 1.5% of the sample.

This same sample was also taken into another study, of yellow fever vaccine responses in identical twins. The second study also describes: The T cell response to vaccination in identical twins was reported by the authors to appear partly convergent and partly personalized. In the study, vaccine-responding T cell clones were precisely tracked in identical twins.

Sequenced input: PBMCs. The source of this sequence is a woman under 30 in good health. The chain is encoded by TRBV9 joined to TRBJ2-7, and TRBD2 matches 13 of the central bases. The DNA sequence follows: TGTGCCAGCAGCTTCGGGACTAGCGGGGCCTACGAGCAGTACTTC. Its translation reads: CASSFGTSGAYEQYF. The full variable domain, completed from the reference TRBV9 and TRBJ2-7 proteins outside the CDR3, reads DSGVTQTPKHLITATGQRVTLRCSPRSGDLSVYWYQQSLDQGLQFLIQYYNGEERAKGNILERFSAQQFPDLHSELNLSSLELGDSALYFCASSFGTSGAYEQYFGPGTRLTVT.